This is a list of T cell receptor beta chains from one sample in a study of blood T cells in healthy people across ages. TCRdb itself ran the 5' RACE reads through MiXCR, one entry per CDR3 protein. This table has about 1.4 million distinct CDR3 sequences, around 55% appearing once. Material for sequencing was blood. The receptors stem from a man between 18 and 29 years old in good health. Each CDR3 is given with its conserved first and last residue. D genes are given only for firm matches. Size is omitted from some rows. Given values are once, few, many or a class for expanded clones.

J gene: TRBJ2-5; V gene: TRBV14; D gene: TRBD1; clone size: once; CDR3 protein: CASSQGQGAGETQYF; CDR3 DNA: TGTGCCAGCAGCCAAGGACAGGGGGCAGGAGAGACCCAGTACTTC
J gene: TRBJ2-7; V gene: TRBV5-1; D gene: -; clone size: once; CDR3 protein: CASSPEIRAAYEQYF; CDR3 DNA: TGCGCCAGCAGCCCTGAAATCAGAGCGGCCTACGAGCAGTACTTC
J gene: TRBJ1-5; V gene: TRBV4-1; D gene: -; clone size: -; CDR3 protein: CASSQSDESNQPQHF; CDR3 DNA: TGCGCCAGCAGCCAGAGTGACGAAAGCAATCAGCCCCAGCATTTT
J gene: TRBJ1-5; V gene: TRBV2; D gene: TRBD1; clone size: -; CDR3 protein: CATRDSPSNQPQHF; CDR3 DNA: TGTGCCACCCGGGACAGCCCTAGCAATCAGCCCCAGCATTTT
J gene: TRBJ1-2; V gene: TRBV3-1; D gene: -; clone size: few; CDR3 protein: CASRETEIIGGYTF; CDR3 DNA: TGTGCCAGCAGAGAGACAGAGATTATCGGTGGCTACACCTTC
J gene: TRBJ2-1; V gene: TRBV6-5; D gene: -; clone size: -; CDR3 protein: CASSSARTKQFF; CDR3 DNA: TGTGCCAGCAGTTCCGCCCGGACAAAGCAGTTCTTC
J gene: TRBJ2-7; V gene: TRBV27; D gene: TRBD2; clone size: -; CDR3 protein: CASSPGTSAPYEQYF; CDR3 DNA: TGTGCCAGCAGTCCTGGGACTAGCGCGCCCTACGAGCAGTACTTC
J gene: TRBJ1-6; V gene: TRBV7-9; D gene: -; clone size: -; CDR3 protein: CASSLPGDNSPLHF; CDR3 DNA: TGTGCCAGCAGCTTACCAGGGGATAATTCACCCCTCCACTTT
J gene: TRBJ2-5; V gene: TRBV4-1; D gene: -; clone size: -; CDR3 protein: CASSHDYGGSRETQYF; CDR3 DNA: TGCGCCAGCAGCCATGATTACGGGGGCTCAAGGGAGACCCAGTACTTC
J gene: TRBJ2-1; V gene: TRBV25-1; D gene: -; clone size: -; CDR3 protein: CASSGVDSDVAHEQFF; CDR3 DNA: TGTGCCAGCAGTGGGGTAGACAGCGACGTGGCACATGAGCAGTTCTTC
J gene: TRBJ2-3; V gene: TRBV11-2; D gene: -; clone size: once; CDR3 protein: CASAPLGGGKVTDTQYF; CDR3 DNA: TGTGCCAGCGCCCCCCTGGGGGGCGGGAAGGTCACAGATACGCAGTATTTT
J gene: TRBJ2-7; V gene: TRBV20-1; D gene: -; clone size: -; CDR3 protein: CSARAFEVYSYEQYF; CDR3 DNA: TGCAGTGCTAGGGCCTTCGAGGTTTACTCCTACGAGCAGTACTTC
J gene: TRBJ2-1; V gene: TRBV12-3/TRBV12-4; D gene: -; clone size: -; CDR3 protein: CASSPPRGYEQFF; CDR3 DNA: TGTGCCAGCAGCCCCCCGCGAGGGTATGAGCAGTTCTTC
J gene: TRBJ2-5; V gene: TRBV3-1; D gene: TRBD2; clone size: -; CDR3 protein: CASSQGAGGAETQYF; CDR3 DNA: TGTGCCAGCAGCCAAGGGGCGGGGGGTGCCGAGACCCAGTACTTC
J gene: TRBJ1-1; V gene: TRBV2; D gene: -; clone size: few; CDR3 protein: CAYLDTEAFF; CDR3 DNA: TGTGCCTACCTTGACACTGAAGCTTTCTTT
J gene: TRBJ1-4; V gene: TRBV20-1; D gene: -; clone size: once; CDR3 protein: CSAPPLGAANEKLFF; CDR3 DNA: TGCAGTGCTCCCCCCTTGGGGGCCGCTAATGAAAAACTGTTTTTT
J gene: TRBJ2-7; V gene: TRBV9; D gene: -; clone size: -; CDR3 protein: CASSVVSQDYEQYF; CDR3 DNA: TGTGCCAGCAGCGTAGTTTCACAAGACTACGAGCAGTACTTC
J gene: TRBJ2-7; V gene: TRBV6-1; D gene: -; clone size: -; CDR3 protein: CASSESVGAHFYEQYF; CDR3 DNA: TGTGCCAGCAGTGAATCCGTGGGAGCCCACTTCTACGAGCAGTACTTC
J gene: TRBJ2-6; V gene: TRBV13; D gene: TRBD1; clone size: -; CDR3 protein: CASRTGVYGANVLTF; CDR3 DNA: TGTGCCAGCAGAACAGGGGTTTACGGGGCCAACGTCCTGACTTTC
J gene: TRBJ1-2; V gene: TRBV2; D gene: -; clone size: -; CDR3 protein: CASSDRRGFGYTF; CDR3 DNA: TGTGCCAGCAGTGATAGGAGGGGATTCGGCTACACCTTC
J gene: TRBJ1-1; V gene: TRBV6-6; D gene: -; clone size: -; CDR3 protein: CASSFDRLNTEAFF; CDR3 DNA: TGTGCCAGCAGTTTCGACAGGTTGAACACTGAAGCTTTCTTT
J gene: TRBJ1-2; V gene: TRBV5-1; D gene: -; clone size: few; CDR3 protein: CASSRGRQEYGYTF; CDR3 DNA: TGCGCCAGCAGCAGGGGACGACAGGAGTATGGCTACACCTTC
J gene: TRBJ2-1; V gene: TRBV6-5; D gene: -; clone size: -; CDR3 protein: CASSVDEYNEQFF; CDR3 DNA: TGTGCCAGCAGTGTGGACGAATACAATGAGCAGTTCTTC
J gene: TRBJ1-5; V gene: TRBV10-3; D gene: -; clone size: -; CDR3 protein: CAISSGASNQPQHF; CDR3 DNA: TGTGCCATCAGCTCCGGGGCCAGCAATCAGCCCCAGCATTTT
J gene: TRBJ2-5; V gene: TRBV7-9; D gene: -; clone size: few; CDR3 protein: CASSYRDGKYQETQYF; CDR3 DNA: TGTGCCAGCAGCTATCGGGACGGAAAGTACCAAGAGACCCAGTACTTC
J gene: TRBJ2-3; V gene: TRBV3-1; D gene: -; clone size: -; CDR3 protein: CASSKGHTDTQYF; CDR3 DNA: TGTGCCAGCAGCAAGGGACACACAGATACGCAGTATTTT
J gene: TRBJ2-4; V gene: TRBV13; D gene: -; clone size: -; CDR3 protein: CASSNYGGGAKNIQYF; CDR3 DNA: TGTGCCAGCAGCAATTACGGAGGGGGGGCCAAAAACATTCAGTACTTC
J gene: TRBJ1-2; V gene: TRBV7-9; D gene: -; clone size: -; CDR3 protein: CASSPAQTLYGYTF; CDR3 DNA: TGTGCCAGCAGCCCAGCACAGACCCTCTATGGCTACACCTTC
J gene: TRBJ2-7; V gene: TRBV10-1; D gene: -; clone size: few; CDR3 protein: CASSADPFSYEQYF; CDR3 DNA: TGCGCCAGCAGTGCTGACCCGTTCTCCTACGAGCAGTACTTC
J gene: TRBJ2-3; V gene: TRBV7-9; D gene: -; clone size: few; CDR3 protein: CASSFSNSRDTQYF; CDR3 DNA: TGTGCCAGCAGCTTTAGCAACTCCAGGGACACGCAGTATTTT
J gene: TRBJ2-3; V gene: TRBV4-1; D gene: TRBD2; clone size: -; CDR3 protein: CASSPFGTSGEGRDTQYF; CDR3 DNA: TGCGCCAGCAGCCCGTTCGGGACTAGCGGGGAGGGCCGGGATACGCAGTATTTT
J gene: TRBJ2-7; V gene: TRBV6-2/TRBV6-3; D gene: -; clone size: few; CDR3 protein: CAIGGHPFYEQYF; CDR3 DNA: TGTGCCATAGGGGGACACCCTTTCTACGAGCAGTACTTC
J gene: TRBJ1-2; V gene: TRBV27; D gene: TRBD1; clone size: -; CDR3 protein: CASRPQGGAGNYGYTF; CDR3 DNA: TGTGCCAGCAGACCTCAGGGGGGGGCAGGGAACTATGGCTACACCTTC
J gene: TRBJ2-7; V gene: TRBV25-1; D gene: -; clone size: -; CDR3 protein: CASETADYEQYF; CDR3 DNA: TGTGCCAGCGAGACTGCCGACTACGAGCAGTACTTC
J gene: TRBJ2-2; V gene: TRBV24-1; D gene: -; clone size: -; CDR3 protein: CATSTATGELFF; CDR3 DNA: TGTGCCACCAGTACAGCCACCGGGGAGCTGTTTTTT
J gene: TRBJ1-5; V gene: TRBV6-7; D gene: TRBD1; clone size: -; CDR3 protein: CASSYWDRRNNQPQHF; CDR3 DNA: TGTGCCAGCAGTTACTGGGACAGGCGAAACAATCAGCCCCAGCATTTT
J gene: TRBJ2-1; V gene: TRBV20-1; D gene: -; clone size: -; CDR3 protein: CSASQGQYNEQFF; CDR3 DNA: TGCAGTGCTAGTCAAGGACAGTACAATGAGCAGTTCTTC
J gene: TRBJ2-5; V gene: TRBV7-2; D gene: -; clone size: -; CDR3 protein: CASSLGGEKGQYF; CDR3 DNA: TGTGCCAGCAGCTTAGGGGGAGAAAAGGGGCAGTACTTC
J gene: TRBJ1-2; V gene: TRBV21-1; D gene: -; clone size: -; CDR3 protein: CANVDPRGDYGYTF; CDR3 DNA: TGTGCCAATGTCGACCCGCGGGGCGACTATGGCTACACCTTC
J gene: TRBJ2-1; V gene: TRBV4-1; D gene: -; clone size: -; CDR3 protein: CASSPRAQAYNEQFF; CDR3 DNA: TGCGCCAGCAGCCCCCGGGCCCAGGCTTACAATGAGCAGTTCTTC
J gene: TRBJ2-1; V gene: TRBV20-1; D gene: -; clone size: -; CDR3 protein: CSAPGHLYNEQFF; CDR3 DNA: TGCAGTGCACCAGGACACCTATACAATGAGCAGTTCTTC
J gene: TRBJ2-4; V gene: TRBV12-3/TRBV12-4; D gene: -; clone size: few; CDR3 protein: CASSPWAAFDIQYF; CDR3 DNA: TGTGCCAGCAGTCCATGGGCAGCCTTTGACATTCAGTACTTC
J gene: TRBJ2-5; V gene: TRBV10-3; D gene: TRBD2; clone size: -; CDR3 protein: CAIMGGTTNEQYF; CDR3 DNA: TGTGCCATCATGGGGGGGACTACGAATGAGCAGTACTTC
J gene: TRBJ2-7; V gene: TRBV20-1; D gene: TRBD2; clone size: -; CDR3 protein: CSARDELAVYNEQYF; CDR3 DNA: TGCAGTGCTAGAGACGAACTAGCGGTCTACAATGAGCAGTACTTC
J gene: TRBJ2-5; V gene: TRBV7-6; D gene: -; clone size: -; CDR3 protein: CASSSLGQEQYF; CDR3 DNA: TGTGCCAGCAGCTCCCTGGGACAAGAGCAGTACTTC
J gene: TRBJ1-1; V gene: TRBV7-9; D gene: -; clone size: -; CDR3 protein: CASSLALGSNTEAFF; CDR3 DNA: TGTGCCAGCAGCTTAGCCTTAGGGAGCAACACTGAAGCTTTCTTT
J gene: TRBJ1-1; V gene: TRBV6-5; D gene: -; clone size: -; CDR3 protein: CASSYSSRTKNTEAFF; CDR3 DNA: TGTGCCAGCAGTTACTCGTCCCGGACCAAGAACACTGAAGCTTTCTTT
J gene: TRBJ2-7; V gene: TRBV4-1; D gene: TRBD2; clone size: many; CDR3 protein: CASSQVAGGPYEQYF; CDR3 DNA: TGCGCCAGCAGCCAAGTAGCGGGAGGGCCCTACGAGCAGTACTTC
J gene: TRBJ1-1; V gene: TRBV2; D gene: -; clone size: -; CDR3 protein: CASSQGPINTEAFF; CDR3 DNA: TGTGCCAGCAGCCAAGGCCCCATTAACACTGAAGCTTTCTTT
J gene: TRBJ1-4; V gene: TRBV27; D gene: TRBD1; clone size: -; CDR3 protein: CASSSIQGASTNEKLFF; CDR3 DNA: TGTGCCAGCAGTTCAATACAGGGGGCATCTACTAATGAAAAACTGTTTTTT
J gene: TRBJ2-5; V gene: TRBV5-1; D gene: TRBD1; clone size: few; CDR3 protein: CASSSPGQGYNEQYF; CDR3 DNA: TGTGCCAGCAGCTCACCGGGACAGGGATACAATGAGCAGTACTTC
J gene: TRBJ2-1; V gene: TRBV2; D gene: TRBD1; clone size: -; CDR3 protein: CASSADRGGSNEQFF; CDR3 DNA: TGTGCCAGCAGTGCCGACAGGGGTGGAAGCAATGAGCAGTTCTTC
J gene: TRBJ2-3; V gene: TRBV7-8; D gene: -; clone size: -; CDR3 protein: CASSLGRRLLSTDTQYF; CDR3 DNA: TGTGCCAGCAGCTTAGGGCGCCGTCTACTTAGCACAGATACGCAGTATTTT